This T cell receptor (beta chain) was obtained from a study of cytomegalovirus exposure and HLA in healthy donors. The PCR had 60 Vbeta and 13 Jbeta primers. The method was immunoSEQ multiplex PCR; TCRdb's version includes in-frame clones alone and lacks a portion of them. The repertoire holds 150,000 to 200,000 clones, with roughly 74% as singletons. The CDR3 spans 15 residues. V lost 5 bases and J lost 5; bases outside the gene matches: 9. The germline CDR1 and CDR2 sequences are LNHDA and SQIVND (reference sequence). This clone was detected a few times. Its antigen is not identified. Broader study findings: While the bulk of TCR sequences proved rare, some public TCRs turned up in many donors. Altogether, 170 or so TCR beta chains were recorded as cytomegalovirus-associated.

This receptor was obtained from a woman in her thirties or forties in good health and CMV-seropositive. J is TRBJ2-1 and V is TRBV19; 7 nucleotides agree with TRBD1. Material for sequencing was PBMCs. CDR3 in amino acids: CASSLDRAQHNEQFF. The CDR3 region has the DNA TGTGCCAGTAGTCTCGACAGGGCGCAACACAATGAGCAGTTCTTC.